This T cell receptor beta chain was documented in a study of T cell repertoires in cytomegalovirus infection. The CDR3 sequence is 16 residues long. Germline lookup yields CDR1 MNHEY and CDR2 SVGAGI. V lost 5 bases, J lost 5 bases, and 21 bases lay in between. Many counts were recorded for this clonotype. Antigen unknown. TCRdb independently ran MiXCR on the reads; one entry per CDR3 protein. Among around 100,000 distinct CDR3 sequences, roughly 9.1% were seen once, and the ten largest hold roughly 29%. This clonotype was sampled from a human donor in good health (CMV status not recorded). Some clones in this sample may be carry-over from other donors' samples. This sequence joins TRBV6-5 and TRBJ2-5; possible D gene TRBD2, 6 bases. Sequencing was done on a sample of PBMCs, sequenced either directly or after in vitro stimulation (not recorded which). CDR3: CASSGRTGVGGETQYF. The CDR3 coding sequence is TGTGCCAGCAGTGGCCGGACGGGAGTAGGAGGGGAGACCCAGTACTTC.